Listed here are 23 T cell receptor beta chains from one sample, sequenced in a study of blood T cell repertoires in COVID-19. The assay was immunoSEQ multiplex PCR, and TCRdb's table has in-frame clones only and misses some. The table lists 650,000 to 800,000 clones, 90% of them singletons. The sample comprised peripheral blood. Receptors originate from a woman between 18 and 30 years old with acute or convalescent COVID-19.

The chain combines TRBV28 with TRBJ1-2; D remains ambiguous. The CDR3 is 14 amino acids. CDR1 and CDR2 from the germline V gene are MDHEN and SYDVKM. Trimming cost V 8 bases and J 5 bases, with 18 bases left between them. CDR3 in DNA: TGTGCCAGCGGCCTGGGCCGAGAGACGTATGGCTACACCTTC. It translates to CASGLGRETYGYTF.

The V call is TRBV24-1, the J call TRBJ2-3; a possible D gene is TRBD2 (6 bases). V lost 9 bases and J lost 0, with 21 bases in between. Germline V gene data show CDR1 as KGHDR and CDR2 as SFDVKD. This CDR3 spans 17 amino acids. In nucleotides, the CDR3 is TGTGCCACCGGGGGTACGGGGGACCTTCTTAGCACAGATACGCAGTATTTT. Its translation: CATGGTGDLLSTDTQYF.

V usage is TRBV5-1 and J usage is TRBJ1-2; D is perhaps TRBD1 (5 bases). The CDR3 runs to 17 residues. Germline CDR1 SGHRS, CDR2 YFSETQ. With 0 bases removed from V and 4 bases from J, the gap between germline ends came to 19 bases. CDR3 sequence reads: CASSLGQGWGQRYGYTF. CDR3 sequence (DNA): TGCGCCAGCAGCTTGGGGCAAGGCTGGGGCCAGCGCTATGGCTACACCTTC.

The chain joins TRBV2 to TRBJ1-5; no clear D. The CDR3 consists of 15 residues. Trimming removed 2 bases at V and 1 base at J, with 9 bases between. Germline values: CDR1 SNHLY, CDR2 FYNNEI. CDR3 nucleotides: TGTGCCAGCAGTGAATCGGGAATCAGCAATCAGCCCCAGCATTTT. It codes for CASSESGISNQPQHF.

CDR3 bases: TGCGCCAGCAGCTACAGGACGGGGAACACTGAAGCTTTCTTT. Residues: CASSYRTGNTEAFF. The chain is built from TRBV5-1 and TRBJ1-1; perhaps TRBD1 as D (5 bases). Germline V gene sequence: CDR1 SGHRS, CDR2 YFSETQ. The CDR3 has 14 amino acids. With 3 bases removed from V and 1 base from J, the gap between germline ends came to 10 bases.

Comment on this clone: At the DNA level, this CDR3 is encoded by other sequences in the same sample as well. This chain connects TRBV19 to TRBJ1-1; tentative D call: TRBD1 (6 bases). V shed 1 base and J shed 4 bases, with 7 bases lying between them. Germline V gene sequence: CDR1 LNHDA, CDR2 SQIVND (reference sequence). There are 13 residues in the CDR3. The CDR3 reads CASSIARGTEAFF. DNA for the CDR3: TGTGCCAGTAGTATAGCCAGGGGCACTGAAGCTTTCTTT.

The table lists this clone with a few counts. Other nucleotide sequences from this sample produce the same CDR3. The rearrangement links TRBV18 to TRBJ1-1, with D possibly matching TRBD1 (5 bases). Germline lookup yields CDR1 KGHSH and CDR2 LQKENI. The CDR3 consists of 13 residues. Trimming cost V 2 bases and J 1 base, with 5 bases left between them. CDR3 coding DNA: TGTGCCAGCTCACCAGGACAGAACACTGAAGCTTTCTTT. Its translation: CASSPGQNTEAFF.

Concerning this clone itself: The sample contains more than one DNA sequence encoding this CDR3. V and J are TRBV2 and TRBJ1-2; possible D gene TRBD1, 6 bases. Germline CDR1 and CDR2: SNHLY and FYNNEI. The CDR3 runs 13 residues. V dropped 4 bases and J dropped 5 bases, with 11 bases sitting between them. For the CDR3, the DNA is TGTGCCAGCAGTGTTGTGGGGGCGTATGGCTACACCTTC. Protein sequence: CASSVVGAYGYTF.

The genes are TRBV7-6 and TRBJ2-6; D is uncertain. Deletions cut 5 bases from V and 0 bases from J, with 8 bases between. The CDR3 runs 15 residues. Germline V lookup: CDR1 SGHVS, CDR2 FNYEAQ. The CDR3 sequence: CASSPSGSGANVLTF. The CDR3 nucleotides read TGTGCCAGCAGCCCCTCGGGCTCTGGGGCCAACGTCCTGACTTTC. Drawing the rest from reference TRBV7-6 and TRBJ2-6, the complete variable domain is GAGVSQSPRYKVTKRGQDVALRCDPISGHVSLYWYRQALGQGPEFLTYFNYEAQQDKSGLPNDRFSAERPEGSISTLTIQRTEQRDSAMYRCASSPSGSGANVLTFGAGSRLTVL.

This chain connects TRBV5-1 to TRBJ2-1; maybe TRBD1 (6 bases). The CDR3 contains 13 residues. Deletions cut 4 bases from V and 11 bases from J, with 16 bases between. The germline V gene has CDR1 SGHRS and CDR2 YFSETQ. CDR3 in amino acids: CASSVYRADQQFF. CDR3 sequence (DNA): TGCGCCAGCAGCGTATACAGGGCAGACCAGCAGTTCTTC.

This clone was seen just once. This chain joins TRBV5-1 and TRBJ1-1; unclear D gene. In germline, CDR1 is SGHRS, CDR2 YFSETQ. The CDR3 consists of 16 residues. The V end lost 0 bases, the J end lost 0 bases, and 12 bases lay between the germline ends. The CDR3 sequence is CASSLAGQALNTEAFF. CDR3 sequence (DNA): TGCGCCAGCAGCTTGGCCGGTCAGGCATTGAACACTGAAGCTTTCTTT.

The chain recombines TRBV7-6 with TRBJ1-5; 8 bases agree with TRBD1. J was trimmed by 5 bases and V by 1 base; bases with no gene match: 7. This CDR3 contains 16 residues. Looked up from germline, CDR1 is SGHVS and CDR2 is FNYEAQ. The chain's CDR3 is CASSLGGTGTYQPQHF. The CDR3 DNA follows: TGTGCCAGCAGCTTAGGGGGGACAGGAACTTATCAGCCCCAGCATTTT.

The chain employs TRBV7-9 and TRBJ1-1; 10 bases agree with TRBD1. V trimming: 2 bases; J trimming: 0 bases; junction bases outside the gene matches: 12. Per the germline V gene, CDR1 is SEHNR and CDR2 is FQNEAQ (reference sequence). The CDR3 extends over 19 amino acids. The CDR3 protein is CASSLKGQGHRRMNTEAFF. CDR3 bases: TGTGCCAGCAGCTTAAAGGGACAGGGGCATAGAAGGATGAACACTGAAGCTTTCTTT.

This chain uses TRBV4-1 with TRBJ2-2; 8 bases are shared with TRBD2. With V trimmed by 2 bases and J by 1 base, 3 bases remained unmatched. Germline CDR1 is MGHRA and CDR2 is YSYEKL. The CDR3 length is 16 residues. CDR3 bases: TGCGCCAGCAGCCAATGGAGCGGGGGGAACACCGGGGAGCTGTTTTTT. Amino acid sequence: CASSQWSGGNTGELFF.

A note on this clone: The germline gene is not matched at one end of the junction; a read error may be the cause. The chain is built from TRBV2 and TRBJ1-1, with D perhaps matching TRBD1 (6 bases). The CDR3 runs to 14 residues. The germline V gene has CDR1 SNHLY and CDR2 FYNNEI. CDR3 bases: TGTGCCAGCGGTGGGGGCGCATTGAATACTGAAGCTTTCTTT. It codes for CASGGGALNTEAFF.

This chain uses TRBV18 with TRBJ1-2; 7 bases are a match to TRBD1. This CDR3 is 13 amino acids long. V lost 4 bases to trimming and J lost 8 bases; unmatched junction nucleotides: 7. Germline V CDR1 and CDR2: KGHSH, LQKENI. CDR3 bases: TGTGCCAGCTCACGACAGGGTACGGTCGGCTACACCTTC. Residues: CASSRQGTVGYTF.

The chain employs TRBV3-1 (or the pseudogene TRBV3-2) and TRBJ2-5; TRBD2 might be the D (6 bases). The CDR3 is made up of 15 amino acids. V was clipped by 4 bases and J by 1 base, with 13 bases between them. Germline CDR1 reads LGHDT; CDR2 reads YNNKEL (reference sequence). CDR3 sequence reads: CASSPRFGGQETQYF. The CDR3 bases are TGTGCCAGCAGCCCACGCTTCGGGGGCCAAGAGACCCAGTACTTC.

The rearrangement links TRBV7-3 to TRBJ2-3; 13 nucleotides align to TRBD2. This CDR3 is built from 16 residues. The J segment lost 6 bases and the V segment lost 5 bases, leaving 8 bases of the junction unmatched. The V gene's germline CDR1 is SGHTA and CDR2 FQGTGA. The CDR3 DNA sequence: TGTGCCAGCAGCCGGGGACTAGCGGGATCCTGGGATACGCAGTATTTT. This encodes CASSRGLAGSWDTQYF. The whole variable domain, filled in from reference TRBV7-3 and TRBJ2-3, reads GAGVSQTPSNKVTEKGKYVELRCDPISGHTALYWYRQSLGQGPEFLIYFQGTGAADDSGLPNDRFFAVRPEGSVSTLKIQRTERGDSAVYLCASSRGLAGSWDTQYFGPGTRLTVL.

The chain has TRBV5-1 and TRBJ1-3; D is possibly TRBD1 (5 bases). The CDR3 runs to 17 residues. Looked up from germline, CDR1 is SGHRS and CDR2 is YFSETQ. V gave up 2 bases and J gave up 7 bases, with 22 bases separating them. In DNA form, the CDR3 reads TGCGCCAGCAGCTTAGGGCAGCGGACGGGGACTGCGAACACCATATATTTT. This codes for CASSLGQRTGTANTIYF.

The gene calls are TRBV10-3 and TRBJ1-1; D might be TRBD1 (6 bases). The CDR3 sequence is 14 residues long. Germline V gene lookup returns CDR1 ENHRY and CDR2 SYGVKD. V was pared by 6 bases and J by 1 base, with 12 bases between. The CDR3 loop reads CAISDDRRNTEAFF. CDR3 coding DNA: TGTGCCATCAGCGATGACAGGCGGAACACTGAAGCTTTCTTT.

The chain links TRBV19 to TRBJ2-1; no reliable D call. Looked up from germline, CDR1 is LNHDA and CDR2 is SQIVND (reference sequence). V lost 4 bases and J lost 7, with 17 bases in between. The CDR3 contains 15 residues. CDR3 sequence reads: CASSTTPGAPNEQFF. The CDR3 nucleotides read TGTGCCAGTAGTACCACTCCCGGTGCACCAAATGAGCAGTTCTTC. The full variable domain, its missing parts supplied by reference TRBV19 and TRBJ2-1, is DGGITQSPKYLFRKEGQNVTLSCEQNLNHDAMYWYRQDPGQGLRLIYYSQIVNDFQKGDIAEGYSVSREKKESFPLTVTSAQKNPTAFYLCASSTTPGAPNEQFFGPGTRLTVL.

For the CDR3, the DNA is TGCGCCAGCAGCCAAGACGCGGACAGAAACCCTTATCGTTCACCCCTCCACTTT. Translating it yields CASSQDADRNPYRSPLHF. V usage is TRBV4-1 and J usage is TRBJ1-6, with a tentative D call TRBD1 (6 bases). Between the trimmed V and J ends, which lost 0 bases and 9 bases, there was a span of 21 bases. The germline CDR1 and CDR2 sequences are MGHRA and YSYEKL. The CDR3 extends over 18 amino acids.

CDR3 bases: TGTGCCAGCAGCCTAGGACAGGGTAGTGGGAACACTGAAGCTTTCTTT. Protein: CASSLGQGSGNTEAFF. The rearrangement links TRBV7-3 to TRBJ1-1, with TRBD1 matching over 8 bases. The CDR3 contains 16 residues. Losses at the gene ends were 5 bases for V and 1 base for J; bases not matched to a gene: 9. CDR1 is SGHTA, CDR2 FQGTGA, per germline.